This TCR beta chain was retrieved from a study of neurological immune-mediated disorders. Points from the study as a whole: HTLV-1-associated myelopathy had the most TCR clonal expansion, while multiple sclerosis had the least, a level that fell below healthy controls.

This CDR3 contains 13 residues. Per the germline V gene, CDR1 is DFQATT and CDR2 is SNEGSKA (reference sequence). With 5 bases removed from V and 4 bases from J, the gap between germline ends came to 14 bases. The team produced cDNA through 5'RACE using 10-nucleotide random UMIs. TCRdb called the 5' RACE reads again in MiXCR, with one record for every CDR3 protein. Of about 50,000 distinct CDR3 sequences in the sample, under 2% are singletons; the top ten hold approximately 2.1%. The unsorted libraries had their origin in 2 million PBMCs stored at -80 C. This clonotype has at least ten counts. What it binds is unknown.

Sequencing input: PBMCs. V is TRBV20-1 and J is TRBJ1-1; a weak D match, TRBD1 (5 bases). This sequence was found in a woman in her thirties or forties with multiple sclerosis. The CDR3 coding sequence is TGCAGTGCTGTCGGTCGGGGGAGCACTGAAGCTTTCTTT. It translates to CSAVGRGSTEAFF.